Following are 10 T cell receptor beta chains from one sample sequenced in a study of lymphopenia after photon versus proton radiotherapy. Generated by immunoSEQ multiplex PCR, the TCRdb table keeps only in-frame clones and is missing some. Of fewer than 25,000 clones listed, approximately 84% were seen once; the top ten hold 24%. The sample in question was peripheral blood, obtained from a patient treated with photon-based radiotherapy. These receptors originate from a man in his forties or fifties with gastric cancer.

This chain connects TRBV4-2 to TRBJ2-1; tentatively, D is TRBD2 (6 bases). The CDR3 runs 16 residues. Germline CDR1 LGHNA, CDR2 YNFKEQ. V lost 3 bases and J lost 3, with 15 bases in between. CDR3 loop: CASSHHGSSDYNEQFF. The CDR3, as DNA: TGTGCCAGCAGCCATCATGGGTCTAGCGACTACAATGAGCAGTTCTTC.

The rearrangement uses TRBV7-9 and TRBJ2-3; 9 positions agree with TRBD1. The V segment lost 0 bases and the J segment 3 bases; nucleotides outside the gene matches: 1. In germline, CDR1 is SEHNR, CDR2 FQNEAQ (reference sequence). The CDR3 loop spans 15 amino acids. The CDR3 DNA reads as TGTGCCAGCAGCTTAGCGGACAGGGGAACAGATACGCAGTATTTT. Translated, it gives CASSLADRGTDTQYF.

This chain connects TRBV7-2 to TRBJ2-7; 8 bases agree with TRBD1. Germline V gene lookup returns CDR1 SGHTA and CDR2 FQGNSA. This CDR3 is built from 15 residues. The J segment lost 3 bases and the V segment lost 6 bases, leaving 10 bases of the junction unmatched. CDR3 DNA: TGTGCCAGCAGGAAGGACAGGGAGCCGGTCTACGAGCAGTACTTC. Its translation: CASRKDREPVYEQYF.

Judged by abundance, this clone is medium-sized. CDR3 in amino acids: CATSTGDRGLGGYTF. The CDR3 DNA follows: TGTGCCACCAGCACCGGAGACAGGGGTTTAGGGGGCTACACCTTC. The J gene is TRBJ1-2, the V gene TRBV15; 8 positions match TRBD1. The germline V gene has CDR1 LNHNV and CDR2 YYDKDF (reference sequence). This CDR3 spans 15 amino acids. V gave up 4 bases and J gave up 8 bases; unmatched junction bases: 12.

This chain joins TRBV6-5 and TRBJ1-1; no definite D call. V was pared by 7 bases and J by 1 base, with 13 bases between. This CDR3 is 14 amino acids long. Per germline, CDR1 MNHEY and CDR2 SVGAGI. The CDR3 nucleotides are TGTGCCAGCAAGCAAGGACCGCAGAACACTGAAGCTTTCTTT. Translation gives CASKQGPQNTEAFF.

This sequence joins TRBV6-6 and TRBJ2-1; a weak D match, TRBD2 (5 bases). Deletions cut 8 bases from V and 0 bases from J, with 17 bases between. Germline V gene sequence: CDR1 MNHNY, CDR2 SVGAGI (reference sequence). The CDR3 is 16 amino acids. In nucleotides, the CDR3 is TGTGCCAGCCGCGTGGCTCGCACTAGCTCCTACAATGAGCAGTTCTTC. Translating it yields CASRVARTSSYNEQFF.

The V call is TRBV11-2, the J call TRBJ2-3; D ambiguous. The CDR3 totals 12 residues. Germline values: CDR1 SGHAT, CDR2 FQNNGV. V lost 5 bases, J lost 6 bases, and 9 bases lay in between. Here the CDR3 DNA reads TGTGCCAGCAGCCCTCTGGGGGATACGCAGTATTTT. Its translation: CASSPLGDTQYF.

J is TRBJ2-3 and V is TRBV25-1; no clear D gene. Trimming stripped 7 bases from V and 0 bases from J, with 5 bases between. Germline CDR1 is MGHDK and CDR2 is SYGVNS. There are 12 residues in the CDR3. CDR3 DNA sequence: TGTGCCAGCACTGGGAGCACAGATACGCAGTATTTT. Translated: CASTGSTDTQYF.

The rearrangement links TRBV27 to TRBJ1-2, with TRBD1 matching over 9 bases. Trimming cost V 5 bases and J 8 bases; bases outside gene matches: 3. Germline V gene sequence: CDR1 MNHEY, CDR2 SMNVEV (reference sequence). The CDR3 is 12 amino acids. The chain's CDR3 is CASSGQGYGYTF. DNA for the CDR3: TGTGCCAGCAGTGGACAGGGGTACGGCTACACCTTC.

V gene TRBV5-1 combines with J gene TRBJ2-3; TRBD2 agrees at 8 bases. J was trimmed by 0 bases and V by 1 base; bases with no gene match: 4. This CDR3 has 16 residues. Germline loops: CDR1 SGHRS, CDR2 YFSETQ. The CDR3 DNA follows: TGCGCCAGCAGCTTGTCCGGGGGGGTGAGCACAGATACGCAGTATTTT. Its protein is CASSLSGGVSTDTQYF.